The subject of this entry is one T cell receptor beta chain. Its cognate antigen is unknown. The source of the sample is a study of long-term antiretroviral therapy in people with HIV. Findings and limits, study-wide: Increased diversity was seen after ART, yet it remained lower than in transplant donor controls. HIV repertoires spanned narrower CDR3 length ranges than controls.

Samples were assayed with immunoSEQ v3.0 at survey level. Data came from immunoSEQ multiplex PCR; TCRdb stores just in-frame clones and leaves some out. Seen here are some 9,700 clones, roughly 79% observed once, and the top ten hold over 20%. The CDR3 runs to 14 residues. Per germline, CDR1 MNHEY and CDR2 SVGAGI. The ends were cut back, 3 bases at V and 0 bases at J, with 6 bases in the middle. From each donor, at least one pre-ART PBMC sample and at least two post-ART PBMC samples were obtained. Cryopreserved PBMC numbered roughly 1-10 million per sample before DNA extraction. The TCR comes from a man aged 35 to 55 with HIV. This sequence joins TRBV6-5 and TRBJ1-3; the D is unclear. Sequences were derived from unsorted PBMCs, sampled 1.8 years before starting antiretroviral therapy. The CDR3: CASSYGRSGNTIYF. The CDR3 DNA reads TGTGCCAGCAGTTATGGACGCTCTGGAAACACCATATATTTT.